This T cell receptor (beta chain) was documented in a study of shared clonotypes between healthy human individuals. About the study: CD4 naive and memory got three plates each, CD8 naive two, CD8 memory one.

The protocol was immunoSEQ multiplex PCR, while the TCRdb copy is restricted to in-frame clones and leaves out a portion. The table has some 1.5 million clones, over 95% seen once. Naive CD45RA+ and memory CD45RA-negative subsets were split from CD4+ cells. This CDR3 region has 15 residues. V was trimmed by 5 bases and J by 0 bases, leaving 11 bases between them. Germline V CDR1 and CDR2: SEHNR, FQNEAQ (reference sequence). This chain links TRBV7-9 with TRBJ2-1, with no clear D. The sample comprised naive CD4+ T cells sorted from blood. Documented subset: CD45RA+ positively selected. The sequence was obtained from a man aged 25 to 40 in good health. CDR3: CASSQVPSSYNEQFF. The CDR3 DNA is TGTGCCAGCAGCCAGGTGCCAAGCTCCTACAATGAGCAGTTCTTC.